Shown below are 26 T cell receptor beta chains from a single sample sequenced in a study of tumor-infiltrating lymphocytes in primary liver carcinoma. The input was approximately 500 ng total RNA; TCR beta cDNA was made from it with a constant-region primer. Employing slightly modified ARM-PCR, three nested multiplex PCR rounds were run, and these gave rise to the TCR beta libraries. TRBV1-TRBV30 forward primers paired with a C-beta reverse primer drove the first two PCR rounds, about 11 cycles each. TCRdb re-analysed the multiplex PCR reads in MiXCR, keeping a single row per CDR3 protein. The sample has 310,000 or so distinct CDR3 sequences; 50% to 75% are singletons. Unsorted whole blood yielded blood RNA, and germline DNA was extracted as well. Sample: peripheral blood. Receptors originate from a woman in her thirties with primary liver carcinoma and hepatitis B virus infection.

In DNA form, the CDR3 reads TGTGCCAGCAGTTTAGCTGGAGTGAACACTGAAGCTTTCTTT. Its translation: CASSLAGVNTEAFF. The rearrangement links TRBV12-3 or TRBV12-4 to TRBJ1-1; D not certain. Trimming stripped 0 bases from V and 0 bases from J, with 5 bases between. The CDR3 extends over 14 amino acids.

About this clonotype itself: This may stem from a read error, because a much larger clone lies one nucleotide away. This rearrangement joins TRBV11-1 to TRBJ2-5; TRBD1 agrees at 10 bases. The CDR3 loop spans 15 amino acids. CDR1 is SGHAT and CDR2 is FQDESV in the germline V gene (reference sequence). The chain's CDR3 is CTSSPTGQGPETQYF. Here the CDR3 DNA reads TGTACCAGCAGCCCTACGGGACAGGGGCCGGAGACCCAGTACTTC. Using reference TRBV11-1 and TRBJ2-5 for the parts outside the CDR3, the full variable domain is EAEVAQSPRYKITEKSQAVAFWCDPISGHATLYWYRQILGQGPELLVQFQDESVVDDSQLPKDRFSAERLKGVDSTLKIQPAELGDSAMYLCTSSPTGQGPETQYFGPGTRLLVL.

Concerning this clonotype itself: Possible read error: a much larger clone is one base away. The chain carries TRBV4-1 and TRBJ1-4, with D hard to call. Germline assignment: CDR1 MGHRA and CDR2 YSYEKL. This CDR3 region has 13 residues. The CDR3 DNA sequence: TGCGCCAGCAGCCAAGATTCAACACTCAAACGGTTTTTT. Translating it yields CASSQDSTLKRFF.

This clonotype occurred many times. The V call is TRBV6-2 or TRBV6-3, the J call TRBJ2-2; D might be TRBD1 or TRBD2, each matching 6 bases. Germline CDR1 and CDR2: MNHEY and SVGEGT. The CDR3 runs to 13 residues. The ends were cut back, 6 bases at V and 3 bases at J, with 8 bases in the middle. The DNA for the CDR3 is TGTGCCAGCAGGAGGGGGGACACCGGGGAGCTGTTTTTT. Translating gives CASRRGDTGELFF.

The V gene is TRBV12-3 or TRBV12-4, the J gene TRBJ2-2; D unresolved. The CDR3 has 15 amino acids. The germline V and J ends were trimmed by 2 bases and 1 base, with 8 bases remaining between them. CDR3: CASSLRAVNTGELFF. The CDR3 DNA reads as TGTGCCAGCAGTTTAAGGGCAGTGAACACCGGGGAGCTGTTTTTT.

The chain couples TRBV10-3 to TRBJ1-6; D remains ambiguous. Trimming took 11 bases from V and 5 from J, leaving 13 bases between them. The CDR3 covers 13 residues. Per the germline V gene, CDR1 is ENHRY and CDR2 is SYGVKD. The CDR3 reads CARRQDHNSPLHF. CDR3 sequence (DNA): TGTGCCCGTAGGCAGGACCATAATTCACCCCTCCACTTT.

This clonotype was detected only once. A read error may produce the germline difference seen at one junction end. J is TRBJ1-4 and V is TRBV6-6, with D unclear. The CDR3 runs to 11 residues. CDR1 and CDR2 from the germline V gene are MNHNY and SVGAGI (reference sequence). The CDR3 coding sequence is TGTGCCAGCAGCTGGGATGTAAAACTGTCTTTT. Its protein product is CASSWDVKLSF.

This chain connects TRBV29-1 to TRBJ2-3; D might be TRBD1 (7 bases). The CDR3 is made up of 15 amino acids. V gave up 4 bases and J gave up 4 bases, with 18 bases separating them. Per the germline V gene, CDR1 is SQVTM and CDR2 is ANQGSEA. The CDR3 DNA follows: TGCAGCGTTGTGGACAGGACTACTCACCCAGATACGCAGTATTTT. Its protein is CSVVDRTTHPDTQYF.

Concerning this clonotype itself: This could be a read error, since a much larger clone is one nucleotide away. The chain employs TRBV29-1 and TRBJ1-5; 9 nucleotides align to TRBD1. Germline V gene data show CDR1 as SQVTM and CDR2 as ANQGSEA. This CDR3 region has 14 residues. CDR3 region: CSVAGQGSSQPQHF. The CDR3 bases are TGCAGCGTCGCGGGACAGGGTAGCAGTCAGCCCCAGCATTTT.

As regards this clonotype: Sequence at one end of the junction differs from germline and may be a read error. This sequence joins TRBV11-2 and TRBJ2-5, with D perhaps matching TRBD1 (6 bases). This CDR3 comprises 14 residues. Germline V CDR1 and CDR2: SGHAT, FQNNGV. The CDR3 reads CASSPSGGWVSQNF. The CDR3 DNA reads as TGTGCCAGCAGCCCGAGTGGGGGCTGGGTGTCCCAGAACTTC.

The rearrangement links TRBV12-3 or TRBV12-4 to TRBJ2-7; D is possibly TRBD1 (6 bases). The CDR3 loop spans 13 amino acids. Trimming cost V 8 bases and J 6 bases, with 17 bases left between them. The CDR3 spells CASAPFRGIEQYF. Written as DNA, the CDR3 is TGTGCCAGCGCACCATTTAGGGGGATCGAGCAGTACTTC.

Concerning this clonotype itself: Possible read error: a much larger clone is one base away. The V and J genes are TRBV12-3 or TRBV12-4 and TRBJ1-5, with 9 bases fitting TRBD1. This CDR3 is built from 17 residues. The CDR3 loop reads CASSPTGGGHSNHPQHF. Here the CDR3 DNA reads TGTGCCAGCAGTCCAACAGGGGGCGGACATAGCAATCATCCCCAGCATTTT.

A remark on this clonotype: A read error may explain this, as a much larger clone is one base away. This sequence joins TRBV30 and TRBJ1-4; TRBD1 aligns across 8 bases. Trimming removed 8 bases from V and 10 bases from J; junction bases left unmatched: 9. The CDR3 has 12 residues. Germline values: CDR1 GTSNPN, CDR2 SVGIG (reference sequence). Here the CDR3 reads CATRTGKAKLFF. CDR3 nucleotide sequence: TGTGCCACTAGGACAGGGAAAGCAAAACTGTTTTTT. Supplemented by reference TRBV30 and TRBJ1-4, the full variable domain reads SQTIHQWPATLVQPVGSPLSLECTVEGTSNPNLYWYRQAAGRGLQLLFYSVGIGQISSEVPQNLSASRPQDRQFILSSKKLLLSDSGFYLCATRTGKAKLFFGSGTQLSVL.

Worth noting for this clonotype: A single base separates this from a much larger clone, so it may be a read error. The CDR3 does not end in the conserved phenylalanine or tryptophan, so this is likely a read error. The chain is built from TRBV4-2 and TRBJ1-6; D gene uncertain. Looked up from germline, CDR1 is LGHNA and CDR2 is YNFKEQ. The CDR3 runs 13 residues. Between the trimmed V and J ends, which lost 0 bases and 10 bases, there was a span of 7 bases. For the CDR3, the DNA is TGTGCCAGCAGCCAAGAACATACATCACCCCTCCACCTT. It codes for CASSQEHTSPLHL.

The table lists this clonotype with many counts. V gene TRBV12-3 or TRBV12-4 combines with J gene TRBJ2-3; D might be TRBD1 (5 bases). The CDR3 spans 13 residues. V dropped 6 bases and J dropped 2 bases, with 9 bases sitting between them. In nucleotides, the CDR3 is TGTGCCAGCAGCCAGGGAACCACAGATACGCAGTATTTT. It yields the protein CASSQGTTDTQYF.

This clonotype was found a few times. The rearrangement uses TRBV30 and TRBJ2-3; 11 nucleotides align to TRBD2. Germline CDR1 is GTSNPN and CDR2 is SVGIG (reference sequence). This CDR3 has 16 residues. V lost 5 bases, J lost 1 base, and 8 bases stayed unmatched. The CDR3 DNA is TGTGCCTGGGAACTAGCGGGAGCTTTTGGCACAGATACGCAGTATTTT. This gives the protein CAWELAGAFGTDTQYF.

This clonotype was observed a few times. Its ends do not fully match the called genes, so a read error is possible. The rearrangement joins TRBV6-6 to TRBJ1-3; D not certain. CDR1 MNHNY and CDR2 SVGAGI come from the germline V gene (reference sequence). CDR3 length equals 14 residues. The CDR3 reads CVSSSEDSGNTIYF. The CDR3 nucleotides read TGTGTCAGCAGTTCTGAGGACTCTGGAAACACCATATATTTT.

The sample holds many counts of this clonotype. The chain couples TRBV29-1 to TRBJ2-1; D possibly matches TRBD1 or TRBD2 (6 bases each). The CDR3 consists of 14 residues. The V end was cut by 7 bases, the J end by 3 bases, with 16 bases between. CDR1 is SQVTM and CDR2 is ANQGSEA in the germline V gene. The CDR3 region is CSARPRGLYNEQFF. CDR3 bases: TGCAGCGCCCGACCTCGGGGGCTCTACAATGAGCAGTTCTTC.

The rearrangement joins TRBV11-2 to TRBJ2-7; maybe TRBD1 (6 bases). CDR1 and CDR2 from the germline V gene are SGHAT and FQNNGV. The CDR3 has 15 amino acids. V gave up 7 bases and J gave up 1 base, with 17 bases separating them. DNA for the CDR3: TGTGCCAGCAACTTGAGTGGACAGCGTTCCTACGAGCAGTACTTC. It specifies CASNLSGQRSYEQYF.

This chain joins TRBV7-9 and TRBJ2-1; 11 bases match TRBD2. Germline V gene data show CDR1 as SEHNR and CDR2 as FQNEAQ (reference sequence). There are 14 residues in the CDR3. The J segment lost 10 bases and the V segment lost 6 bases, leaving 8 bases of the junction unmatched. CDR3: CASSATSGIAEQFF. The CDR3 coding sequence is TGTGCCAGCAGTGCGACTAGCGGGATAGCCGAGCAGTTCTTC.

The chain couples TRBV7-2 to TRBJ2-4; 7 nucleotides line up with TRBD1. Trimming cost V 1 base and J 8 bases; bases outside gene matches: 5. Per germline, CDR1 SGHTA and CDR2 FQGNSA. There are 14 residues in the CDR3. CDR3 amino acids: CASSLEFQGDIQYF. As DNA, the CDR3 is TGTGCCAGCAGCTTAGAGTTTCAGGGGGACATTCAGTACTTC.

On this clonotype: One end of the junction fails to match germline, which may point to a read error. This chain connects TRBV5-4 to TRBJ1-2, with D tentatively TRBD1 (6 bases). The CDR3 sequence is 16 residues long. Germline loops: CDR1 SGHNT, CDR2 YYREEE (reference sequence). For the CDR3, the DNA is TGTGCCAGCTGCTTGATGTCGGCAGGGGTTTACTATGGCTACACCTTC. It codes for CASCLMSAGVYYGYTF.

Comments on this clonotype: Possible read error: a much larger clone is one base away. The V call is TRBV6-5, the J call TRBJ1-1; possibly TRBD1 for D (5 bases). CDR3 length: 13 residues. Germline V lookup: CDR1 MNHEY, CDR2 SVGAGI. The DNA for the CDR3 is TGTGCCAGCATCTCGGGGGGGAACACTGAAGCTTCCTTT. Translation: CASISGGNTEASF.

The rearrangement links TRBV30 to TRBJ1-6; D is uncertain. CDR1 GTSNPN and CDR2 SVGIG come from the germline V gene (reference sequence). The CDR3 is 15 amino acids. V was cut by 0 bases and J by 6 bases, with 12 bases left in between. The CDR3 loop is CAWSVTAGSNSPLHF. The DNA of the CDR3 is TGTGCCTGGAGTGTAACGGCCGGCAGTAATTCACCCCTCCACTTT.

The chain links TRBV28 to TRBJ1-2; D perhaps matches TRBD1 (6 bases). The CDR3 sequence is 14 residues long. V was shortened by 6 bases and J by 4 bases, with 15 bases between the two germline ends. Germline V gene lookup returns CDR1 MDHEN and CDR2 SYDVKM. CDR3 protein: CASSQRQVIYGYTF. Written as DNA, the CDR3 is TGTGCCAGCAGCCAAAGACAGGTCATCTATGGCTACACCTTC.

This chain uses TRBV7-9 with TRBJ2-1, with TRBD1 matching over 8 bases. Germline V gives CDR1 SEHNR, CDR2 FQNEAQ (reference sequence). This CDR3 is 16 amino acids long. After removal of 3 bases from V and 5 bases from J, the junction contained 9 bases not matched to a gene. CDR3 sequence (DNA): TGTGCCAGCAGCTTGTCGGGGACAGGCGTGGACAATGAGCAGTTCTTC. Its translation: CASSLSGTGVDNEQFF.